What follows are 30 T cell receptor beta chains derived from one specimen sequenced in a study of shared clonotypes between healthy human individuals. Profiled with immunoSEQ multiplex PCR; TCRdb holds only in-frame clones, not every one. The sample holds 2.3 million or so clones, just over 90% seen once. The sequenced material came from naive CD4+ T cells from PBMCs. This sample's subset: CD45RA+ positively selected. The receptors derive from a man between 18 and 29 years old in good health. Some clones in this sample may be carry-over from other donors' samples.

The chain couples TRBV7-2 to TRBJ1-5; D is undetermined. V shed 3 bases and J shed 0 bases, with 6 bases lying between them. CDR1 SGHTA and CDR2 FQGNSA come from the germline V gene. This CDR3 comprises 14 residues. CDR3 sequence (DNA): TGTGCCAGCAGCTTTTCCGCTAGCAATCAGCCCCAGCATTTT. Its protein product is CASSFSASNQPQHF.

On this clone: Other DNA sequences of this sample code for an identical CDR3. The chain joins TRBV5-1 to TRBJ2-5; 14 bases line up with TRBD2. Per the germline V gene, CDR1 is SGHRS and CDR2 is YFSETQ. The V segment lost 0 bases and the J segment 5 bases; nucleotides outside the gene matches: 6. The CDR3 has 17 amino acids. In nucleotides, the CDR3 is TGCGCCAGCAGCTTGGGACTAGCGGGAGGGCCTGGGGAGACCCAGTACTTC. Translated: CASSLGLAGGPGETQYF.

The chain employs TRBV4-3 and TRBJ2-3; the D gene is possibly TRBD1 (6 bases). This CDR3 is built from 17 residues. From germline, CDR1 is LGHNA and CDR2 YSLEER. V was pared by 2 bases and J by 1 base, with 16 bases between. CDR3 loop: CASSQNGQRSGTDTQYF. The DNA of the CDR3 is TGCGCCAGCAGCCAAAACGGACAGAGGTCTGGCACAGATACGCAGTATTTT.

CDR3 nucleotide sequence: TGTGCCAGCAGTTTATTGTTCGGTGGGAGACCCGGGGAGCTGTTTTTT. Protein: CASSLLFGGRPGELFF. The V call is TRBV28, the J call TRBJ2-2; D may be TRBD2 (5 bases). The CDR3 is made up of 16 amino acids. Germline-derived CDR1 and CDR2 are MDHEN and SYDVKM. V lost 1 base and J 6 bases, leaving 15 bases between the germline ends. Using reference TRBV28 and TRBJ2-2 for the parts outside the CDR3, the full variable domain is DVKVTQSSRYLVKRTGEKVFLECVQDMDHENMFWYRQDPGLGLRLIYFSYDVKMKEKGDIPEGYSVSREKKERFSLILESASTNQTSMYLCASSLLFGGRPGELFFGEGSRLTVL.

This rearrangement joins TRBV11-2 to TRBJ2-1, with 9 bases aligning to TRBD2. Trimming at V came to 3 bases and at J to 4 bases, leaving 4 bases not matched to a gene. The CDR3 contains 15 residues. Germline assignment: CDR1 SGHAT and CDR2 FQNNGV. Here the CDR3 reads CASSFLAGIYNEQFF. DNA for the CDR3: TGTGCCAGCAGCTTTCTAGCGGGGATATACAATGAGCAGTTCTTC.

The chain couples TRBV18 to TRBJ2-1, with 9 nucleotides matching TRBD1. This CDR3 contains 15 residues. Germline V gives CDR1 KGHSH, CDR2 LQKENI. Trimming cost V 3 bases and J 5 bases; bases outside gene matches: 5. The CDR3 DNA reads as TGTGCCAGCTCACCGGGACAGGGAAGGGACAATGAGCAGTTCTTC. This encodes CASSPGQGRDNEQFF.

This rearrangement joins TRBV5-1 to TRBJ1-1, with TRBD1 matching over 9 bases. With 4 bases clipped from V and 1 base from J, the junction kept 5 bases outside the gene matches. The CDR3 extends over 15 amino acids. CDR1 is SGHRS and CDR2 is YFSETQ in the germline V gene. CDR3 loop: CASSGGQGTNTEAFF. For the CDR3, the DNA is TGCGCCAGCAGCGGCGGACAGGGGACGAACACTGAAGCTTTCTTT.

With respect to this clone: This may stem from a read error, because a much larger clone lies one nucleotide away. Other DNA sequences in this sample translate to the same CDR3. The chain joins TRBV2 to TRBJ1-2; D is unresolved. The CDR3 runs to 12 residues. Between the trimmed V and J ends, which lost 1 base and 4 bases, there was a span of 4 bases. Germline CDR1 reads SNHLY; CDR2 reads FYNNEI. The CDR3 loop is CASSEGSYGYTF. The CDR3 DNA reads as TGTGCCAGCAGTGAAGGGTCCTATGGCTACACCTTC.

V gene TRBV4-1 combines with J gene TRBJ1-3, with D possibly being TRBD1 (6 bases). Looked up from germline, CDR1 is MGHRA and CDR2 is YSYEKL. V was pared by 2 bases and J by 2 bases, with 10 bases between. This CDR3 comprises 15 residues. The DNA for the CDR3 is TGCGCCAGCAGCCAAATGACAGGTCCTGGAAACACCATATATTTT. Translating it yields CASSQMTGPGNTIYF.

The rearrangement uses TRBV10-3 and TRBJ2-5; 9 bases line up with TRBD2. Germline-derived CDR1 and CDR2 are ENHRY and SYGVKD. Losses at the gene ends were 0 bases for V and 0 bases for J; bases not matched to a gene: 5. The CDR3 totals 17 residues. The CDR3 sequence is CAISESKLAGHQETQYF. CDR3 nucleotides: TGTGCCATCAGTGAGTCGAAACTAGCGGGTCACCAAGAGACCCAGTACTTC.

The chain has TRBV11-2 and TRBJ2-7; TRBD2 aligns across 12 bases. V dropped 5 bases and J dropped 3; count of bases not matched to a gene: 17. The CDR3 runs 19 residues. CDR1 and CDR2 (germline): SGHAT, FQNNGV. The CDR3 region is CASSTPSQLAGGISYEQYF. CDR3 DNA sequence: TGTGCCAGCAGCACCCCCAGCCAGCTAGCGGGAGGGATTAGCTACGAGCAGTACTTC. The full variable domain, in which reference TRBV11-2 and TRBJ2-7 provide the parts outside the CDR3, is EAGVAQSPRYKIIEKRQSVAFWCNPISGHATLYWYQQILGQGPKLLIQFQNNGVVDDSQLPKDRFSAERLKGVDSTLKIQPAKLEDSAVYLCASSTPSQLAGGISYEQYFGPGTRLTVT.

The J gene is TRBJ2-1, the V gene TRBV5-1; 16 bases fit TRBD2. V was clipped by 4 bases and J by 5 bases; unmatched bases: 6. Per the germline V gene, CDR1 is SGHRS and CDR2 is YFSETQ. This CDR3 has 17 residues. CDR3 nucleotides: TGCGCCAGCAGCCAAGGGACTAGCGGGAGGGAGCACAATGAGCAGTTCTTC. Protein sequence: CASSQGTSGREHNEQFF.

The chain is built from TRBV6-1 and TRBJ1-4; D perhaps matches TRBD1 (6 bases). CDR1 is MNHNS and CDR2 is SASEGT in the germline V gene. V lost 2 bases to trimming and J lost 8 bases, with 15 bases between them. The length of the CDR3 is 15 residues. Written as DNA, the CDR3 is TGTGCCAGCAGTGAACAGTGGGGGCGCGGGGAAAAACTGTTTTTT. Encoded protein: CASSEQWGRGEKLFF.

CDR3 sequence (DNA): TGTGCCAGCAGTATCACGGGGGGCGCCTTGGGGGGCTACACCTTC. This codes for CASSITGGALGGYTF. The chain couples TRBV28 to TRBJ1-2; D is perhaps TRBD1 (6 bases). Germline V lookup: CDR1 MDHEN, CDR2 SYDVKM. This CDR3 comprises 15 residues. V was cut by 5 bases and J by 8 bases, with 21 bases left in between.

This clone has only a few counts. Within the sample, other DNA sequences also encode this same CDR3. The V gene is TRBV25-1, the J gene TRBJ2-6, with D perhaps TRBD1 or TRBD2 (5 bases each). Germline lookup yields CDR1 MGHDK and CDR2 SYGVNS. Trimming took off 3 bases at V and 0 bases at J, with 9 bases between the two ends. The CDR3 runs to 16 residues. In DNA form, the CDR3 reads TGTGCCAGCAGTGAGGGACGTAGCTCTGGGGCCAACGTCCTGACTTTC. Protein: CASSEGRSSGANVLTF.

Only one count was recorded for this clone. This rearrangement joins TRBV7-2 to TRBJ2-7; D unresolved. From germline, CDR1 is SGHTA and CDR2 FQGNSA. CDR3 length: 14 residues. Trimming shortened V by 2 bases and J by 7 bases, and 15 bases separated the two germline ends. The DNA of the CDR3 is TGTGCCAGCAGCTTAAGTGTGGGCCTAACAGAGCAGTACTTC. This gives the protein CASSLSVGLTEQYF.

V is TRBV7-9 and J is TRBJ2-7; TRBD1 matches at 9 bases. Germline trimming cut 7 bases from V and 3 bases from J; bases unmatched to any gene: 7. The CDR3 loop spans 14 amino acids. From germline, CDR1 is SEHNR and CDR2 FQNEAQ (reference sequence). CDR3 DNA: TGTGCCAGCAACCAACCGGGACAGGGCTACGAGCAGTACTTC. Amino acids: CASNQPGQGYEQYF.

On this clone itself: Other DNA sequences from this sample encode an identical CDR3 as well. The gene calls are TRBV5-1 and TRBJ2-5; the D gene is possibly TRBD1 (5 bases). Germline V gives CDR1 SGHRS, CDR2 YFSETQ. This CDR3 contains 14 residues. V shed 1 base and J shed 3 bases, with 10 bases lying between them. The CDR3 sequence: CASSLHRGEETQYF. The CDR3 DNA follows: TGCGCCAGCAGCTTGCATAGGGGCGAAGAGACCCAGTACTTC.

The V gene is TRBV5-1, the J gene TRBJ1-1; the match to TRBD1 covers 7 bases. The CDR3 runs to 14 residues. Germline V gives CDR1 SGHRS, CDR2 YFSETQ. The trim removed 7 bases at V and 6 bases at J, leaving 12 bases unmatched. The CDR3 coding sequence is TGCGCCAGCTCGACAGGGTGGGGAGGGGCTGAAGCTTTCTTT. Encoded protein: CASSTGWGGAEAFF.

This chain connects TRBV29-1 to TRBJ2-3; 10 nucleotides match TRBD1. The CDR3 has 13 residues. CDR1 is SQVTM and CDR2 is ANQGSEA in the germline V gene. J gave up 5 bases and V 7 bases, and 6 bases lay outside the gene matches. In DNA form, the CDR3 reads TGCAGCGCCGGGACAGGGGTACAAGATACGCAGTATTTT. Its translation: CSAGTGVQDTQYF.

This chain links TRBV6-5 with TRBJ2-1; D unclear. This CDR3 comprises 13 residues. CDR1 is MNHEY, CDR2 SVGAGI, per germline. The V and J ends lost 5 bases and 9 bases respectively, with 14 bases between them. As DNA, the CDR3 is TGTGCCAGCAGTGGATCCATAGCTAGTGAGCAGTTCTTC. This translates into CASSGSIASEQFF.

Note on this clone: Additional DNA sequences in this sample encode the identical CDR3. The rearrangement links TRBV2 to TRBJ1-4; 7 nucleotides match TRBD1. Trimming removed 6 bases from V and 7 bases from J; junction bases left unmatched: 5. Germline V lookup: CDR1 SNHLY, CDR2 FYNNEI. The CDR3 loop spans 13 amino acids. The CDR3 DNA reads as TGTGCCAGCAGGACAGGGACCGGTGAAAAACTGTTTTTT. This encodes CASRTGTGEKLFF.

The J gene is TRBJ1-3, the V gene TRBV18, with D tentatively TRBD1 (5 bases). CDR1 KGHSH and CDR2 LQKENI come from the germline V gene. V gave up 4 bases and J gave up 6 bases, with 16 bases separating them. CDR3 length: 15 amino acids. Here the CDR3 DNA reads TGTGCCAGCTCACTCGATCCACTGGGGACAAACACCATATATTTT. It yields the protein CASSLDPLGTNTIYF.

The V gene is TRBV27, the J gene TRBJ2-7, with a tentative D call TRBD2 (5 bases). Trimming cost V 5 bases and J 3 bases, with 17 bases left between them. In germline, CDR1 is MNHEY, CDR2 SMNVEV (reference sequence). This CDR3 spans 15 amino acids. CDR3 in amino acids: CASSPMGRGSYEQYF. The CDR3 DNA reads TGTGCCAGCAGTCCTATGGGGAGAGGGAGCTACGAGCAGTACTTC.

The chain recombines TRBV28 with TRBJ1-6; D gene unclear. The ends were cut back, 6 bases at V and 0 bases at J, with 15 bases in the middle. The CDR3 runs 17 residues. Germline V gene sequence: CDR1 MDHEN, CDR2 SYDVKM. CDR3 protein: CASSPQKGSSYNSPLHF. In DNA, the CDR3 is TGTGCCAGCAGCCCTCAGAAAGGGAGCTCCTATAATTCACCCCTCCACTTT.

The J gene is TRBJ1-3, the V gene TRBV28, with no clear D. Germline values: CDR1 MDHEN, CDR2 SYDVKM. V lost 10 bases and J 0 bases, leaving 1 base between the germline ends. The CDR3 length is 10 residues. The CDR3 here is CATSGNTIYF. The CDR3 DNA follows: TGTGCCACCTCTGGAAACACCATATATTTT.

The sample holds one count of this clone. The J gene is TRBJ2-1, the V gene TRBV5-6, with TRBD2 matching 7 bases. The CDR3 loop spans 17 amino acids. V was clipped by 2 bases and J by 6 bases; unmatched bases: 14. Germline V gene lookup returns CDR1 SGHDT and CDR2 YYEEEE. The CDR3 sequence: CASSFPLTSNAANEQFF. The CDR3 nucleotides are TGTGCCAGCAGCTTTCCACTGACTAGCAACGCAGCCAATGAGCAGTTCTTC.

V and J are TRBV5-6 and TRBJ2-5; 8 nucleotides agree with TRBD1. The DNA end is a closer match to TRBJ2-7, so the J assignment may be wrong. There are 14 residues in the CDR3. Per germline, CDR1 SGHDT and CDR2 YYEEEE. CDR3 DNA sequence: TGTGCCAGCAGCCGACAGGGGACCACCTACGAGCAGTACTTC. This translates into CASSRQGTTYEQYF.

This clone has a handful of counts. The rearrangement joins TRBV2 to TRBJ1-4; 7 bases line up with TRBD1. Germline V gives CDR1 SNHLY, CDR2 FYNNEI. V dropped 4 bases and J dropped 12; count of bases not matched to a gene: 5. The CDR3 spans 12 residues. The CDR3 DNA reads as TGTGCCAGCAGTGGGGACAGCTTAGAACTGTTTTTT. Protein: CASSGDSLELFF.

This clone has just one count. The chain links TRBV10-3 to TRBJ1-5; D perhaps matches TRBD1 (6 bases). V was pared by 7 bases and J by 7 bases, with 14 bases between. Germline CDR1 and CDR2: ENHRY and SYGVKD. The length of the CDR3 is 13 residues. This chain's CDR3 is CAITGEGGQPQHF. CDR3 DNA sequence: TGTGCCATCACGGGAGAGGGGGGCCAGCCCCAGCATTTT.